This TCR beta chain emerged from a study of blood T cells in healthy people across ages (dated by TCRdb to the mid-2010s). Background for the entire study: In model experiments, roughly one uniquely barcoded TCR beta cDNA molecule per two T cells was captured by template switching. The study measured age-related changes in TCR beta repertoire diversity using deep sequencing normalized with unique cDNA molecular identifiers. Donors were grouped into four age groups: young (average approximately 15 years), middle-aged (around 39), aged (about 60) and long-lived (approximately 75). Donors of different ages were randomly distributed across sequencing lanes to avoid experimental bias. Using the same blood draw, the study looked at two additional independent replicas of 1 million unique cDNA reads for two donors, one aged 18 to 30 and the other aged 80 or older. Beyond this particular receptor, the publication reports: Compared with the aged group, the long-lived group had more naive CD4+ T cells, fewer expanded clones and increased TCR diversity, a pattern suggesting age selection. Estimates of total diversity based on one million sequenced T cells were considered lower bounds and underestimates. Since profiling was done on bulk unsorted PBMCs, naive and antigen-experienced compartments could not be conclusively compared. The percentage of naive T cells measured by flow cytometry correlated strongly with observed TCR beta diversity. Because donor CMV infection status was unknown, age-related changes in expanded clonotypes were potentially confounded. As age increased, observed TCR beta diversity per million T cells dropped in a roughly linear way, and a significant reduction was already evident by age 40.

Systemically healthy Caucasian individuals from Russia, around 38 in total and aged about 6 to 100 years, were included as donors. Each donor gave approximately 9.3 milliliters of peripheral blood, collected into EDTA-treated Vacutainer tubes. PBMCs were isolated by Ficoll-Paque density-gradient centrifugation, with at least 7 million obtained per sample. Total RNA, at least 6 micrograms per sample, was extracted from PBMCs with Trizol reagent. For every donor, flow cytometry on a PBMC aliquot measured the percentage of naive CD45RAhigh/CD27high T cells. This clonotype has a handful of counts. The antigen it recognizes is unknown. Base quality data are lacking; no much larger clone is found one base away. The CDR3 holds 16 amino acids from the cysteine to the phenylalanine. This entry keeps only the CDR3 DNA: 48 bases, framed from base 1. Clipping removes 4 bases from V and 3 bases from J, with 8 as the unmatched junction base count. CDR1 and CDR2 are read off the germline V gene (reference sequence) as LNHNV and YYDKDF.

The library was made by 5' RACE. The instrument was an Illumina HiSeq 2500. The second PCR ran for about 6 to 11 cycles and used a J-beta primer mix along with a sample-barcoded 5' primer. A unique molecular identifier was introduced onto each TCR beta cDNA molecule by a template-switch 5' adaptor carrying 12 random nucleotides. Each sample yielded at least 3 million CDR3-containing paired-end reads. The Mint cDNA synthesis kit, primed by a TRBC-specific oligonucleotide, was used to synthesize first-strand cDNA from all RNA. Following uracil-DNA glycosylase treatment, a first 18-cycle PCR with universal primers M1SS and BC2_uni_R was performed on all cDNA. The published analysis was carried out like this. Each sample was normalized by randomly selecting 1 million high-quality reads, each carrying a distinct molecular identifier. Reads sharing molecular identifiers were discarded rather than binned into consensus sequences. CDR3 identification, clonotype clustering and error correction used MiTCR with a Q25 quality threshold and the strictest error-elimination algorithm. A nonparametric unseen species model using Euler transformation provided a lower-bound estimate of total TCR beta diversity. TCRdb's own reprocessing of the public reads used fastp at Q25 and MiXCR and kept productive beta chains. For every CDR3 protein sequence, its rows merge into one entry that carries the most common genes and DNA. None of the V and J calls come from the authors' own analysis; TCRdb made them. The sample table records approximately 1,100,000 distinct CDR3 sequences; under 55% of these occur just once. The ten largest account for approximately 20% of the sample.

The chain employs TRBV15 and TRBJ2-3; TRBD2 matches 9 bases in the middle. The sequence came from a woman aged 60-75 years in good health. The specimen was blood. The DNA sequence reads TGTGCCACCAGCATCTCACCGGGACTAGCTACAGATACGCAGTATTTT. Translated, this gives CATSISPGLATDTQYF.